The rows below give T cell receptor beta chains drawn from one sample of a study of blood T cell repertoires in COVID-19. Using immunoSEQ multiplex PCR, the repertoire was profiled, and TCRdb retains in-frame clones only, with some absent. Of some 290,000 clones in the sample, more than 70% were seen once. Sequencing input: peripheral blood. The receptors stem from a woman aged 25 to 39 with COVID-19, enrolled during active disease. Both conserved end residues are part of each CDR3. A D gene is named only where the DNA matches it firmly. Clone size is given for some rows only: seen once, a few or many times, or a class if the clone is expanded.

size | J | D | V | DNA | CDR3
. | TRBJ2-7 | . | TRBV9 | TGTGCCAGCAGCCCCCGCCGGGACATTTACTCCTACGAGCAGTACTTC | CASSPRRDIYSYEQYF
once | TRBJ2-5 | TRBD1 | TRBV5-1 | TGCGCCAGCAGCTTGGGCAGGGGGTTTCAAGAGACCCAGTACTTC | CASSLGRGFQETQYF
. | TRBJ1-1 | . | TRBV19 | TGTGCCAGTAGTATCCTAGGGGCCGGGGCTTTCTTT | CASSILGAGAFF
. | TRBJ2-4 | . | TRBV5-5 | TGTGCCAGCAGGGAGGGGCCAGCCAAAAACATTCAGTACTTC | CASREGPAKNIQYF
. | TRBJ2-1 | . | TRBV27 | TGTGCCAGCAGTTTACAGCGGGTTAGCTCCTACAATGAGCAGTTCTTC | CASSLQRVSSYNEQFF
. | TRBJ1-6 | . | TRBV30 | TGTGCCTGGAGTGTAGGAGGTCATAATTCACCCCTCCACTTT | CAWSVGGHNSPLHF
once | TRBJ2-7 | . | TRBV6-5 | TGTGCCAGCAGGGCAGGGGTCTACGAGCAGTACTTC | CASRAGVYEQYF
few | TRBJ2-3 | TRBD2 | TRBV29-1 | TGCAGCGTTGGTGCTGGGGGGGACCCCACAGATACGCAGTATTTT | CSVGAGGDPTDTQYF
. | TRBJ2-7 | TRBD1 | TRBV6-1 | TGTGCCAGCAGTGACATGTGGACAGGGGTCGAGCAGTACTTC | CASSDMWTGVEQYF
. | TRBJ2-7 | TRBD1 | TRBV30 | TGTGCCTGGAGTCTACAGGGGCTCTCATACGAGCAGTACTTC | CAWSLQGLSYEQYF
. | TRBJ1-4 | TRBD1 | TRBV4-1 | TGCGCCAGCAGCCAACCGGACAGGTCGTTGAATGAAAAACTGTTTTTT | CASSQPDRSLNEKLFF
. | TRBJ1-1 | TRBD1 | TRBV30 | TGTGCCTGGAGCCGTCCGGGACAGGGGGCGTCGGCTATGAACACTGAAGCTTTCTTT | CAWSRPGQGASAMNTEAFF
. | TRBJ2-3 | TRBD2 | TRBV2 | TGTGCCAGCAGGAAACTAGCGGAGATCACAGATACGCAGTATTTT | CASRKLAEITDTQYF
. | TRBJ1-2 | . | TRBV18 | TGTGCCAGCTCGCAGGGTTTGGACTATGGCTACACCTTC | CASSQGLDYGYTF
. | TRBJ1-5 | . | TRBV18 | TGTGCCAGCTCACCAACGGGGGTGGGGCCCCAGCATTTT | CASSPTGVGPQHF
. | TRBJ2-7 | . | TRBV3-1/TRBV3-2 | TGTGCCAGCAGCCCCCAGGGGCAGTACTTC | CASSPQGQYF
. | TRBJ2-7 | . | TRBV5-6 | TGTGCCAGCAGCTCGTTACAGGGCTGGGAGCAGTACTTC | CASSSLQGWEQYF
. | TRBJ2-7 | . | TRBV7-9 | TGTGCCAGCAGCTTAGGGCACACCTACGAGCAGTACTTC | CASSLGHTYEQYF
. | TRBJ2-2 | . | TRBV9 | TGTGCCAGCAGCGTAGATCTGGAGGGCACCGGGGAGCTGTTTTTT | CASSVDLEGTGELFF
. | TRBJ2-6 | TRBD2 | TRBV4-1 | TGCGCCAGCAGCCCAAAGGTAGCGGGGGTCTCTGGGGCCAACGTCCTGACTTTC | CASSPKVAGVSGANVLTF
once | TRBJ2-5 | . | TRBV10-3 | TGTGCCATCAGTCAGGGTGCAGAGACCCAGTACTTC | CAISQGAETQYF
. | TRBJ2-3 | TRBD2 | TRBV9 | TGTGCCAGCAGCGCTAGCGGAGGCACAGATACGCAGTATTTT | CASSASGGTDTQYF
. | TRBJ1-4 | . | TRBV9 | TGTGCCAGCAGCGTAAGGCCGGAGGGCGGGACGGGAAAACTGTTTTTT | CASSVRPEGGTGKLFF
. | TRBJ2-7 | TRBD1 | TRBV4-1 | TGCGCCAGCAGCCAAGATCCCGGGACAGTAGCCTACGAGCAGTACTTC | CASSQDPGTVAYEQYF
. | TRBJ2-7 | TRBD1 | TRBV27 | TGTGCCAGCAGTTCCTCTACCGGGACAGTGTACGAGCAGTACTTC | CASSSSTGTVYEQYF
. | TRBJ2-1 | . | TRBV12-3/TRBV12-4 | TGTGCCAGCAGTTTAAGTAGGTCCCGGGAACAGTTCTTC | CASSLSRSREQFF
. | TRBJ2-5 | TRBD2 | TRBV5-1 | TGCGCCAGCAGCCCCGGACTAGCGGGAGTTACGTACCAAGAGACCCAGTACTTC | CASSPGLAGVTYQETQYF
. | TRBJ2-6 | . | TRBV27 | TGTGCCAGCAGTGGACTCAGCTCTGGGGCCAACGTCCTGACTTTC | CASSGLSSGANVLTF
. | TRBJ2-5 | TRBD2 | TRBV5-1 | TGCGCCAGCAGCCATCCGGTAGCGGGAGCAGAAGAGACCCAGTACTTC | CASSHPVAGAEETQYF
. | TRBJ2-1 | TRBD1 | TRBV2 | TGTGCCAGCAGTCGGGACAGGGGCCTCTACAATGAGCAGTTCTTC | CASSRDRGLYNEQFF
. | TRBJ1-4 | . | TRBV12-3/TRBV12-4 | TGTGCCAGCAGGCGGATAGGTGAAAAACTGTTTTTT | CASRRIGEKLFF